Following are 13 T cell receptor beta chains from one sample sequenced in a study of T-cell memory formation after mild COVID-19. MiXCR, run by TCRdb on the 5' RACE reads, gives a single entry per CDR3 protein. This table holds a few hundred thousand distinct CDR3 sequences, 16% found once. Sequences were obtained from PBMCs or a T cell subset sorted from them (not recorded which). Source of these receptors: a man aged 18 to 29 who had mild COVID-19 (a few samples of this study predate the infection). Cell type and time point are not known.

The genes are TRBV6-2 or TRBV6-3 and TRBJ1-1, with TRBD1 matching over 8 bases. Trimming cost V 9 bases and J 4 bases; bases outside gene matches: 7. This CDR3 region has 13 residues. CDR1 and CDR2 from the germline V gene are MNHEY and SVGEGT. The CDR3 reads CASFGQGGTEAFF. The CDR3, as DNA: TGTGCCAGTTTCGGACAGGGCGGCACTGAAGCTTTCTTT.

The chain's CDR3 is CASSLFPGAGLSPLHF. The DNA of the CDR3 is TGTGCCAGCAGCTTATTCCCTGGGGCAGGACTTTCACCCCTCCACTTT. This chain links TRBV7-2 with TRBJ1-6, with a possible D match to TRBD1 (5 bases). Looked up from germline, CDR1 is SGHTA and CDR2 is FQGNSA. V was clipped by 2 bases and J by 9 bases, with 17 bases between them. The CDR3 covers 16 residues.

This clonotype was seen a handful of times. As DNA, the CDR3 is TGTGCCAGCAGCTTCTGGACGGGCTCCGGGGAGCTGTTTTTT. Translated, it gives CASSFWTGSGELFF. The rearrangement links TRBV7-9 to TRBJ2-2; D call uncertain. V lost 3 bases, J lost 6 bases, and 11 bases lay in between. There are 14 residues in the CDR3. The V gene's germline CDR1 is SEHNR and CDR2 FQNEAQ (reference sequence). The full variable domain, with the rest looked up from reference TRBV7-9 and TRBJ2-2, is DTGVSQNPRHKITKRGQNVTFRCDPISEHNRLYWYRQTLGQGPEFLTYFQNEAQLEKSRLLSDRFSAERPKGSFSTLEIQRTEQGDSAMYLCASSFWTGSGELFFGEGSRLTVL.

CDR3 loop: CASSFGASGGYEQYF. As DNA, the CDR3 is TGTGCCAGCAGTTTTGGCGCCAGCGGTGGCTACGAGCAGTACTTC. This chain connects TRBV12-3 or TRBV12-4 to TRBJ2-7; tentatively, D is TRBD2 (5 bases). The CDR3 is made up of 15 amino acids. The V end lost 3 bases, the J end lost 3 bases, and 15 bases lay between the germline ends.

J is TRBJ2-1 and V is TRBV11-1; 8 bases are shared with TRBD1. The CDR3 is 15 amino acids. The germline V gene encodes CDR1 SGHAT and CDR2 FQDESV (reference sequence). Germline trimming cut 6 bases from V and 1 base from J; bases unmatched to any gene: 5. The CDR3 loop reads CASRNRGASYNEQFF. CDR3 coding DNA: TGTGCCAGCAGGAACAGGGGGGCTTCCTACAATGAGCAGTTCTTC.

The J gene is TRBJ2-3, the V gene TRBV7-9; the D gene is possibly TRBD1 (5 bases). The CDR3 loop spans 15 amino acids. Trimming left V 1 base short and J 2 bases short, with 10 bases between. CDR1 SEHNR and CDR2 FQNEAQ come from the germline V gene (reference sequence). The CDR3 sequence is CASSLDRSITDTQYF. CDR3 in DNA: TGTGCCAGCAGCTTAGACAGGAGTATCACAGATACGCAGTATTTT. Full variable domain (missing parts from reference TRBV7-9 and TRBJ2-3): DTGVSQNPRHKITKRGQNVTFRCDPISEHNRLYWYRQTLGQGPEFLTYFQNEAQLEKSRLLSDRFSAERPKGSFSTLEIQRTEQGDSAMYLCASSLDRSITDTQYFGPGTRLTVL.

V gene TRBV4-1 combines with J gene TRBJ1-4; weak D call: TRBD1 (5 bases). The CDR3 length is 15 residues. Trimming stripped 8 bases from V and 7 bases from J, with 20 bases between. Germline CDR1 reads MGHRA; CDR2 reads YSYEKL. The CDR3 reads CASGRMTGTVEKLFF. CDR3 coding DNA: TGCGCCAGCGGAAGAATGACCGGGACGGTTGAAAAACTGTTTTTT.

The sample holds a few counts of this clonotype. V usage is TRBV6-6 and J usage is TRBJ1-5; D perhaps matches TRBD1 (6 bases). Per the germline V gene, CDR1 is MNHNY and CDR2 is SVGAGI (reference sequence). CDR3 size: 14 residues. Trimming removed 7 bases from V and 7 bases from J, with 17 bases in between. The CDR3 is CASTPAGVGQPQHF. The CDR3 nucleotides read TGTGCCAGCACCCCGGCAGGGGTAGGACAGCCCCAGCATTTT.

The chain joins TRBV7-2 to TRBJ1-1; maybe TRBD1 (6 bases). CDR1 SGHTA and CDR2 FQGNSA come from the germline V gene. The CDR3 spans 15 residues. Trimming took 3 bases from V and 0 from J, leaving 11 bases between them. CDR3 residues: CASSLLRGVNTEAFF. The CDR3 nucleotides are TGTGCCAGCAGCTTGTTAAGGGGGGTGAACACTGAAGCTTTCTTT. The full variable domain, completed using reference TRBV7-2 and TRBJ1-1, is GAGVSQSPSNKVTEKGKDVELRCDPISGHTALYWYRQSLGQGLEFLIYFQGNSAPDKSGLPSDRFSAERTGGSVSTLTIQRTQQEDSAVYLCASSLLRGVNTEAFFGQGTRLTVV.

The V and J genes are TRBV5-6 and TRBJ1-1; D ambiguous. CDR3 length: 13 amino acids. Germline CDR1 reads SGHDT; CDR2 reads YYEEEE. V lost 3 bases and J lost 4, with 10 bases in between. The CDR3 region has the DNA TGTGCCAGCAGCTCTGGGGATCTCACTGAAGCTTTCTTT. Its protein product is CASSSGDLTEAFF.

This clonotype has only a few counts. The chain couples TRBV20-1 to TRBJ2-7; D gene uncertain. This CDR3 has 11 residues. CDR1 is DFQATT and CDR2 is SNEGSKA in the germline V gene (reference sequence). V lost 1 base, J lost 9 bases, and 10 bases lay in between. The chain's CDR3 is CSARGFPGQYF. CDR3 nucleotide sequence: TGCAGTGCTAGAGGGTTCCCCGGGCAGTACTTC.

This clonotype has just a few counts. The rearrangement uses TRBV25-1 and TRBJ1-1; D is ambiguous. CDR1 and CDR2 from the germline V gene are MGHDK and SYGVNS. The length of the CDR3 is 15 residues. V lost 2 bases and J lost 3, with 13 bases in between. The CDR3 DNA reads as TGTGCCAGCAGTGAACCCCAGGAAGGAGACACTGAAGCTTTCTTT. It codes for CASSEPQEGDTEAFF. Using reference TRBV25-1 and TRBJ1-1 for the parts outside the CDR3, the full variable domain is EADIYQTPRYLVIGTGKKITLECSQTMGHDKMYWYQQDPGMELHLIHYSYGVNSTEKGDLSSESTVSRIRTEHFPLTLESARPSHTSQYLCASSEPQEGDTEAFFGQGTRLTVV.

There are a few counts of this clonotype. The gene calls are TRBV29-1 and TRBJ2-5, with D possibly being TRBD1 (8 bases). The CDR3 is made up of 15 amino acids. V was shortened by 5 bases and J by 5 bases, with 21 bases between the two germline ends. The germline CDR1 and CDR2 sequences are SQVTM and ANQGSEA. CDR3 loop: CSVNRGAGGLETQYF. In nucleotides, the CDR3 is TGCAGCGTTAACCGGGGGGCAGGGGGCCTGGAGACCCAGTACTTC.